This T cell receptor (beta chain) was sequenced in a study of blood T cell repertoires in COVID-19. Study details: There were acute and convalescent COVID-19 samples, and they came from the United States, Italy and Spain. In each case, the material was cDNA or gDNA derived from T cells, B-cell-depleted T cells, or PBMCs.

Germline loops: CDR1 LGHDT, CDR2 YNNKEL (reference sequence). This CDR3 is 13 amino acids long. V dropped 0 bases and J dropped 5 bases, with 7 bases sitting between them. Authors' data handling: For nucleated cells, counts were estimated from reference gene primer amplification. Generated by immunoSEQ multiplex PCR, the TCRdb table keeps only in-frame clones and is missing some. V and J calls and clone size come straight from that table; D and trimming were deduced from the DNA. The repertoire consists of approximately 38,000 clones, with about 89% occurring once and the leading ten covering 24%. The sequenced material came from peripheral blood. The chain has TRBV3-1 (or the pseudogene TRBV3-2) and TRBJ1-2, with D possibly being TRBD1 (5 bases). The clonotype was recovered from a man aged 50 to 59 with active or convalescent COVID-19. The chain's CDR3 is CASSQETGYGYTF. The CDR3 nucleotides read TGTGCCAGCAGCCAAGAAACAGGATATGGCTACACCTTC.